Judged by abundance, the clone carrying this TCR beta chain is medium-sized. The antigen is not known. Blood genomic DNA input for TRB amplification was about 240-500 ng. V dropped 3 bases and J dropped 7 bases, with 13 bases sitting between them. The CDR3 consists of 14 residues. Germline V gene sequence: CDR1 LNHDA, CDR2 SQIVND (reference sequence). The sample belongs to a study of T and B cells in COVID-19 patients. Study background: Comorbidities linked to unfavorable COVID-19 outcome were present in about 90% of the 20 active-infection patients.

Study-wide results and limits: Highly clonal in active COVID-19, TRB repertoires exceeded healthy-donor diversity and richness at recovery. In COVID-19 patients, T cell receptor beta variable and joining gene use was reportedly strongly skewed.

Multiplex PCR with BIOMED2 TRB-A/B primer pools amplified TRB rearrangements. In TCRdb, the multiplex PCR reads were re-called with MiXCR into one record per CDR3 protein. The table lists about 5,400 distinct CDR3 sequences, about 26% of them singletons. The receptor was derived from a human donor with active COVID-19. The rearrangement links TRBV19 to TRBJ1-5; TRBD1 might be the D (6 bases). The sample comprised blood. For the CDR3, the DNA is TGTGCCAGTAGTATCCCAGCAGGGGCCCAGCCCCAGCATTTT. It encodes CASSIPAGAQPQHF. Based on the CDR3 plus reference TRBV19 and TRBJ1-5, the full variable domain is DGGITQSPKYLFRKEGQNVTLSCEQNLNHDAMYWYRQDPGQGLRLIYYSQIVNDFQKGDIAEGYSVSREKKESFPLTVTSAQKNPTAFYLCASSIPAGAQPQHFGDGTRLSIL.